Listed here are 29 T cell receptor beta chains from one sample, sequenced in a study of neoadjuvant anti-PD-1 for oral cavity cancer. Noted time point: after neoadjuvant nivolumab, at surgical resection. Profiled with immunoSEQ multiplex PCR; TCRdb holds only in-frame clones, not every one. The sample has about 7,800 clones, around two thirds seen once. The sequencing here drew on PBMCs, taken after nivolumab (anti-PD-1) treatment. These receptors were collected from a person aged 35-79 years with oral cavity squamous cell carcinoma.

This clone occurred a few times. This sequence joins TRBV6-5 and TRBJ2-7, with D perhaps assigned TRBD1 or TRBD2 (5 bases each). The V end was cut by 6 bases, the J end by 2 bases, with 8 bases between. Germline CDR1 reads MNHEY; CDR2 reads SVGAGI. The CDR3 extends over 12 amino acids. CDR3 in amino acids: CASRSGPYEQYF. The CDR3 bases are TGTGCCAGCAGGTCGGGGCCCTACGAGCAGTACTTC.

This sequence joins TRBV27 and TRBJ1-5; D gene unclear. V was trimmed by 2 bases and J by 6 bases, leaving 14 bases between them. The CDR3 is 15 amino acids. CDR1 is MNHEY and CDR2 is SMNVEV in the germline V gene (reference sequence). The CDR3 DNA is TGTGCCAGCAGTTTAACCCTTGGGAGAGGTCAGCCCCAGCATTTT. Translation gives CASSLTLGRGQPQHF.

The gene calls are TRBV15 and TRBJ1-2, with 10 bases matching TRBD1. Germline V gene sequence: CDR1 LNHNV, CDR2 YYDKDF (reference sequence). This CDR3 region has 16 residues. After removal of 0 bases from V and 8 bases from J, the junction contained 9 bases not matched to a gene. The CDR3 spells CATSREARQGAGGYTF. As DNA, the CDR3 is TGTGCCACCAGCAGAGAGGCGAGACAGGGGGCGGGAGGCTACACCTTC.

This chain joins TRBV4-2 and TRBJ2-7; the match to TRBD1 covers 8 bases. J gave up 6 bases and V 0 bases, and 7 bases lay outside the gene matches. Germline V gene sequence: CDR1 LGHNA, CDR2 YNFKEQ. The CDR3 contains 15 residues. The CDR3 here is CASSQEGRGRTEQYF. Written as DNA, the CDR3 is TGTGCCAGCAGCCAAGAAGGCAGGGGGCGAACCGAGCAGTACTTC.

V is TRBV2 and J is TRBJ2-1; 12 bases are a match to TRBD2. The CDR3 totals 17 residues. V gave up 4 bases and J gave up 9 bases; unmatched junction bases: 13. Per germline, CDR1 SNHLY and CDR2 FYNNEI. The CDR3 DNA sequence: TGTGCCAGCAGTGTGAGACTAGCGGGAGTTTCAGGGAGTGAGCAGTTCTTC. It is translated as CASSVRLAGVSGSEQFF.

V gene TRBV10-3 combines with J gene TRBJ1-2; no definite D call. The CDR3 extends over 14 amino acids. The ends were cut back, 0 bases at V and 8 bases at J, with 13 bases in the middle. Looked up from germline, CDR1 is ENHRY and CDR2 is SYGVKD. For the CDR3, the DNA is TGTGCCATCAGTGAGTCGATTTACTCGGGGGGCTACACCTTC. It codes for CAISESIYSGGYTF.

This sequence joins TRBV11-3 and TRBJ2-3; D remains unclear. The CDR3 consists of 12 residues. CDR1 and CDR2 from the germline V gene are SGHNT and YENEEA. Trimming left V 8 bases short and J 6 bases short, with 12 bases between. The CDR3 spells CASGQARDTQYF. CDR3 bases: TGTGCCAGCGGGCAGGCGAGGGATACGCAGTATTTT. Complete variable domain (other parts from reference TRBV11-3 and TRBJ2-3): EAGVVQSPRYKIIEKKQPVAFWCNPISGHNTLYWYLQNLGQGPELLIRYENEEAVDDSQLPKDRFSAERLKGVDSTLKIQPAELGDSAVYLCASGQARDTQYFGPGTRLTVL.

This clone was seen only a few times. This sequence joins TRBV6-4 and TRBJ2-1; 12 bases are a match to TRBD2. Germline assignment: CDR1 MRHNA and CDR2 SNTAGT. This CDR3 has 14 amino acids. After removal of 6 bases from V and 5 bases from J, the junction contained 2 bases not matched to a gene. CDR3 in amino acids: CASSLAGGNNEQFF. The DNA of the CDR3 is TGTGCCAGCAGCCTAGCGGGGGGGAACAATGAGCAGTTCTTC.

The V and J genes are TRBV6-5 and TRBJ2-7; 7 bases agree with TRBD1. CDR3 length equals 16 residues. J was trimmed by 2 bases and V by 1 base; bases with no gene match: 8. Germline V gene sequence: CDR1 MNHEY, CDR2 SVGAGI. CDR3 nucleotide sequence: TGTGCCAGCAGTTACTTGACGACAGGGCCCCCCTACGAGCAGTACTTC. Amino acid sequence: CASSYLTTGPPYEQYF.

This chain links TRBV7-3 with TRBJ2-1, with 8 positions matching TRBD1. J gave up 7 bases and V 5 bases, and 10 bases lay outside the gene matches. Per the germline V gene, CDR1 is SGHTA and CDR2 is FQGTGA. CDR3 length equals 15 residues. The CDR3 region has the DNA TGTGCCAGCAGCCCCGGACAGGGAGGACTAAATGAGCAGTTCTTC. It yields the protein CASSPGQGGLNEQFF.

V and J are TRBV9 and TRBJ2-5, with D maybe TRBD1 (7 bases). This CDR3 has 17 amino acids. V was trimmed by 0 bases and J by 2 bases, leaving 17 bases between them. CDR1 SGDLS and CDR2 YYNGEE come from the germline V gene. The DNA for the CDR3 is TGTGCCAGCAGCGTAGGCGGTGGCAGGGGGGTGCAAGAGACCCAGTACTTC. Translation: CASSVGGGRGVQETQYF. Using reference TRBV9 and TRBJ2-5 for the parts outside the CDR3, the full variable domain is DSGVTQTPKHLITATGQRVTLRCSPRSGDLSVYWYQQSLDQGLQFLIQYYNGEERAKGNILERFSAQQFPDLHSELNLSSLELGDSALYFCASSVGGGRGVQETQYFGPGTRLLVL.

This chain joins TRBV30 and TRBJ1-6, with 7 nucleotides matching TRBD1. There are 13 residues in the CDR3. Germline values: CDR1 GTSNPN, CDR2 SVGIG (reference sequence). J gave up 7 bases and V 4 bases, and 4 bases lay outside the gene matches. CDR3 in amino acids: CAWTGGANSPLHF. In nucleotides, the CDR3 is TGTGCCTGGACAGGGGGTGCGAATTCACCCCTCCACTTT.

The V call is TRBV7-3, the J call TRBJ2-3; 7 bases agree with TRBD2. The CDR3 extends over 15 amino acids. The V segment lost 5 bases and the J segment 0 bases; nucleotides outside the gene matches: 5. Germline-derived CDR1 and CDR2 are SGHTA and FQGTGA. The CDR3 nucleotides are TGTGCCAGCAGCAACGGACTAGGCAGCACAGATACGCAGTATTTT. This codes for CASSNGLGSTDTQYF.

The J gene is TRBJ2-2, the V gene TRBV9; TRBD1 might be the D (6 bases). V dropped 4 bases and J dropped 0 bases, with 10 bases sitting between them. The germline V gene has CDR1 SGDLS and CDR2 YYNGEE. The CDR3 runs to 15 residues. CDR3 in DNA: TGTGCCAGCAGCTTGACAGGATCGAACACCGGGGAGCTGTTTTTT. This gives the protein CASSLTGSNTGELFF.

CDR3 DNA: TGCGCCAGCAGCCAAGAGACAGGTCAAAGGGAGACCCAGTACTTC. It encodes CASSQETGQRETQYF. The gene calls are TRBV4-1 and TRBJ2-5, with D perhaps TRBD1 (6 bases). CDR3 size: 15 residues. The germline V gene has CDR1 MGHRA and CDR2 YSYEKL. Trimming shortened V by 0 bases and J by 5 bases, and 13 bases separated the two germline ends.

A few counts support this clone. The chain joins TRBV28 to TRBJ2-5; TRBD2 matches at 10 bases. The ends lost 5 bases at V and 2 bases at J; junction bases unmatched: 8. This CDR3 region has 16 residues. Germline loops: CDR1 MDHEN, CDR2 SYDVKM. CDR3 sequence reads: CASSPGLAEGQETQYF. CDR3 nucleotides: TGTGCCAGCAGTCCTGGACTAGCGGAGGGACAAGAGACCCAGTACTTC.

This clone was picked up one time. At one end the junction does not follow the germline gene, possibly because of a read error. V and J are TRBV7-9 and TRBJ2-7, with TRBD2 identical over 7 bases. CDR3 length: 16 amino acids. The germline V gene encodes CDR1 SEHNR and CDR2 FQNEAQ (reference sequence). CDR3 DNA sequence: TGTGCCAGCAGCTTAGGGGGTCGCGGGACTATAGGTAGACCAGAGTTC. This gives the protein CASSLGGRGTIGRPEF.

This clone appeared a few times. The chain links TRBV7-2 to TRBJ1-1; D call uncertain. Germline lookup yields CDR1 SGHTA and CDR2 FQGNSA. V dropped 1 base and J dropped 7 bases, with 13 bases sitting between them. CDR3 length: 14 amino acids. CDR3 region: CASSLVSSAGEAFF. The DNA of the CDR3 is TGTGCCAGCAGCTTAGTTTCGTCGGCAGGTGAAGCTTTCTTT.

The chain has TRBV7-6 and TRBJ2-2; 8 bases match TRBD1. CDR3 size: 15 residues. The germline V gene encodes CDR1 SGHVS and CDR2 FNYEAQ. V was pared by 7 bases and J by 0 bases, with 4 bases of the junction left unmatched. Here the CDR3 reads CASTRGQANTGELFF. The DNA of the CDR3 is TGTGCCAGCACCCGGGGACAGGCGAACACCGGGGAGCTGTTTTTT.

The rearrangement uses TRBV5-1 and TRBJ1-1; TRBD1 might be the D (5 bases). Germline-derived CDR1 and CDR2 are SGHRS and YFSETQ. The CDR3 totals 14 residues. Trimming removed 2 bases at V and 6 bases at J, with 14 bases between. The CDR3 nucleotides read TGCGCCAGCAGCTTATCGGGGACTGGCGCTGAAGCTTTCTTT. The encoded protein is CASSLSGTGAEAFF.

This rearrangement joins TRBV2 to TRBJ1-4, with TRBD1 identical over 7 bases. V dropped 6 bases and J dropped 3; count of bases not matched to a gene: 4. The CDR3 extends over 14 amino acids. Germline lookup yields CDR1 SNHLY and CDR2 FYNNEI. DNA of the CDR3: TGTGCCAGCAGCCGGGACAGCCCTAATGAAAAACTGTTTTTT. This encodes CASSRDSPNEKLFF. The complete variable domain, with remaining parts taken from reference TRBV2 and TRBJ1-4, reads EPEVTQTPSHQVTQMGQEVILRCVPISNHLYFYWYRQILGQKVEFLVSFYNNEISEKSEIFDDQFSVERPDGSNFTLKIRSTKLEDSAMYFCASSRDSPNEKLFFGSGTQLSVL.

V and J are TRBV5-1 and TRBJ2-7, with 10 bases aligning to TRBD2. V was pared by 4 bases and J by 3 bases, with 7 bases of the junction left unmatched. CDR1 is SGHRS, CDR2 YFSETQ, per germline. This CDR3 is 15 amino acids long. CDR3 sequence (DNA): TGCGCCAGCAGCCTGGCAGGGACTAGCGTCTACGAGCAGTACTTC. Amino acid sequence: CASSLAGTSVYEQYF.

This chain joins TRBV6-1 and TRBJ2-3; 7 bases are a match to TRBD1. Germline V gives CDR1 MNHNS, CDR2 SASEGT. After removal of 4 bases from V and 1 base from J, the junction contained 11 bases not matched to a gene. This CDR3 comprises 17 residues. The CDR3 DNA reads TGTGCCAGCAGTGCACGACGACAGGGTGGGGGCACAGATACGCAGTATTTT. Encoded protein: CASSARRQGGGTDTQYF.

The V gene is TRBV7-9, the J gene TRBJ2-1, with TRBD2 as a possible D gene (5 bases). Trimming stripped 1 base from V and 8 bases from J, with 9 bases between. The germline gives CDR1 SEHNR, CDR2 FQNEAQ (reference sequence). This CDR3 spans 13 amino acids. The CDR3 spells CASSLEAVYEQFF. The CDR3 DNA reads TGTGCCAGCAGCTTAGAAGCGGTCTATGAGCAGTTCTTC. Complete variable domain (other parts from reference TRBV7-9 and TRBJ2-1): DTGVSQNPRHKITKRGQNVTFRCDPISEHNRLYWYRQTLGQGPEFLTYFQNEAQLEKSRLLSDRFSAERPKGSFSTLEIQRTEQGDSAMYLCASSLEAVYEQFFGPGTRLTVL.

The genes are TRBV4-3 and TRBJ1-3, with 8 nucleotides matching TRBD1. The CDR3 length is 19 residues. CDR1 and CDR2 from the germline V gene are LGHNA and YSLEER. V lost 3 bases to trimming and J lost 0 bases; unmatched junction nucleotides: 13. The CDR3 is CASSHAGQASPLSGNTIYF. Here the CDR3 DNA reads TGCGCCAGCAGCCATGCGGGACAGGCGTCTCCACTCTCTGGAAACACCATATATTTT.

There are a few counts of this clone. The chain joins TRBV5-4 to TRBJ2-1; 11 nucleotides align to TRBD2. J gave up 10 bases and V 4 bases, and 10 bases lay outside the gene matches. The CDR3 is made up of 15 amino acids. Looked up from germline, CDR1 is SGHNT and CDR2 is YYREEE (reference sequence). CDR3 amino acids: CASSPKISSGGEQFF. The DNA of the CDR3 is TGTGCCAGCAGCCCAAAAATTTCTAGCGGGGGGGAGCAGTTCTTC.

The V and J genes are TRBV7-2 and TRBJ2-7; D tentatively fits TRBD1 or TRBD2 (6 bases each). CDR3 size: 16 residues. The germline V and J ends were trimmed by 1 base and 0 bases, with 13 bases remaining between them. The germline V gene has CDR1 SGHTA and CDR2 FQGNSA. The CDR3 region is CASSLDAGQISYEQYF. CDR3 bases: TGTGCCAGCAGCTTAGATGCGGGACAAATCTCCTACGAGCAGTACTTC.

The rearrangement joins TRBV7-9 to TRBJ1-1; D possibly corresponds to TRBD1 (5 bases). The CDR3 has 12 residues. V lost 8 bases, J lost 6 bases, and 13 bases lay in between. CDR1 is SEHNR, CDR2 FQNEAQ, per germline (reference sequence). CDR3 in DNA: TGTGCCAGCCGAGAGGGGATCTCTGAAGCTTTCTTT. Protein sequence: CASREGISEAFF.

V gene TRBV2 combines with J gene TRBJ1-1; the D is unclear. Germline V gives CDR1 SNHLY, CDR2 FYNNEI. The V end lost 5 bases, the J end lost 2 bases, and 9 bases lay between the germline ends. There are 13 residues in the CDR3. The CDR3: CASSSHRNTEAFF. The CDR3 DNA is TGTGCCAGCAGTTCCCACAGAAACACTGAAGCTTTCTTT.